This entry lists 27 T cell receptor beta chains sequenced from one sample in a study of regulatory T cells in long-lasting Graves disease. Arm-PCR of CDR3 regions with iRepertoire HTBI primers generated TCR beta libraries. TCRdb passed the multiplex PCR reads through MiXCR, listing each CDR3 protein once. The table lists roughly 400,000 distinct CDR3 sequences, over 15% of them singletons. Time point denoted: newly diagnosed GD, antithyroid drugs for less than 3 months. PBMC RNA served as the TCR library source. This same sample was also part of a study on T cells in Graves' hyperthyroidism and ophthalmopathy.

The starting material was peripheral blood mononuclear cells (PBMCs), obtained at new diagnosis, from a patient treated with antithyroid drugs. The receptors were gathered from a young woman with Graves disease.

This clonotype was seen ten or more times. The V call is TRBV2, the J call TRBJ2-7, with TRBD2 identical over 7 bases. V lost 5 bases and J lost 1; bases outside the gene matches: 5. Germline V gene data show CDR1 as SNHLY and CDR2 as FYNNEI. The CDR3 consists of 14 residues. CDR3 in DNA: TGTGCCAGCAGTAAGCCGGGACTATCCTACGAGCAGTACTTC. As protein: CASSKPGLSYEQYF. Combining the CDR3 with reference TRBV2 and TRBJ2-7 gives the whole variable domain EPEVTQTPSHQVTQMGQEVILRCVPISNHLYFYWYRQILGQKVEFLVSFYNNEISEKSEIFDDQFSVERPDGSNFTLKIRSTKLEDSAMYFCASSKPGLSYEQYFGPGTRLTVT.

This clonotype was counted ten times or more. The V and J genes are TRBV2 and TRBJ2-5; D perhaps matches TRBD1 (5 bases). Germline V CDR1 and CDR2: SNHLY, FYNNEI. V gave up 8 bases and J gave up 2 bases, with 9 bases separating them. This CDR3 region has 12 residues. CDR3 in amino acids: CASGATQETQYF. The DNA of the CDR3 is TGTGCCAGCGGGGCTACACAAGAGACCCAGTACTTC.

The sample holds many counts of this clonotype. The J gene is TRBJ2-7, the V gene TRBV5-1; D unclear. CDR1 is SGHRS and CDR2 is YFSETQ in the germline V gene. The V and J ends lost 4 bases and 5 bases respectively, with 10 bases between them. The CDR3 covers 12 residues. The chain's CDR3 is CASSPTLDEQYF. In DNA, the CDR3 is TGCGCCAGCAGCCCGACATTGGACGAGCAGTACTTC. The full variable domain, rest sourced from reference TRBV5-1 and TRBJ2-7, is KAGVTQTPRYLIKTRGQQVTLSCSPISGHRSVSWYQQTPGQGLQFLFEYFSETQRNKGNFPGRFSGRQFSNSRSEMNVSTLELGDSALYLCASSPTLDEQYFGPGTRLTVT.

The V and J genes are TRBV3-1 and TRBJ2-1; unclear D gene. V lost 1 base, J lost 9 bases, and 10 bases lay in between. This CDR3 region has 13 residues. Germline V gene lookup returns CDR1 LGHDT and CDR2 YNNKEL (reference sequence). CDR3: CASSQGVEVEQFF. The CDR3 nucleotides read TGTGCCAGCAGCCAAGGCGTCGAGGTTGAGCAGTTCTTC.

A few counts support this clonotype. The chain combines TRBV6-2 or TRBV6-3 with TRBJ2-1; D is uncertain. Trimming took off 8 bases at V and 4 bases at J, with 12 bases between the two ends. This CDR3 comprises 13 residues. In germline, CDR1 is MNHEY, CDR2 SVGEGT. CDR3 region: CASHLASYNEQFF. The CDR3, as DNA: TGTGCCAGCCACCTTGCGAGTTACAATGAGCAGTTCTTC.

This clonotype was observed many times. The rearrangement joins TRBV28 to TRBJ2-7; 12 bases align to TRBD2. The V segment lost 3 bases and the J segment 5 bases; nucleotides outside the gene matches: 14. The CDR3 covers 18 residues. Germline CDR1 reads MDHEN; CDR2 reads SYDVKM. CDR3 in amino acids: CASSLGGLAGPSNHEQYF. Written as DNA, the CDR3 is TGTGCCAGCAGTTTGGGAGGACTAGCGGGACCCTCGAACCACGAGCAGTACTTC.

This clonotype has ten or more counts. J is TRBJ1-2 and V is TRBV28; no definite D call. The CDR3 covers 11 residues. From germline, CDR1 is MDHEN and CDR2 SYDVKM. The V end lost 10 bases, the J end lost 8 bases, and 14 bases lay between the germline ends. The CDR3 DNA reads as TGTGCCATCTATACCCCTATGGGCTACACCTTC. As protein: CAIYTPMGYTF.

In the case of this clonotype: As the CDR3 is not closed by the conserved phenylalanine or tryptophan, this likely results from a read error. The rearrangement joins TRBV6-2 or TRBV6-3 to TRBJ2-7, with D possibly being TRBD2 (5 bases). The CDR3 length is 13 residues. The V and J ends lost 8 bases and 0 bases respectively, with 11 bases between them. Per germline, CDR1 MNHEY and CDR2 SVGEGT. The CDR3 DNA sequence: TGTGCCAGCTCTGCTACTAGCTCCTACGAGCAGTACCTC. It translates to CASSATSSYEQYL.

This clonotype was seen a few times. The chain carries TRBV7-9 and TRBJ2-3; the D is unclear. CDR3 length: 14 residues. The ends were cut back, 5 bases at V and 2 bases at J, with 11 bases in the middle. CDR1 is SEHNR and CDR2 is FQNEAQ in the germline V gene (reference sequence). DNA for the CDR3: TGTGCCAGCAGCCCCAGGACCGACACAGATACGCAGTATTTT. The encoded protein is CASSPRTDTDTQYF.

This clonotype was seen at least ten times. This chain joins TRBV20-1 and TRBJ2-1; TRBD2 agrees at 11 bases. V shed 3 bases and J 7 bases; nucleotides not matched to a gene: 2. The CDR3 length is 13 residues. Germline loops: CDR1 DFQATT, CDR2 SNEGSKA (reference sequence). CDR3 sequence: CSARASGRNEQFF. CDR3 sequence (DNA): TGCAGTGCTAGGGCTAGCGGGAGGAATGAGCAGTTCTTC.

This clonotype was detected many times. The rearrangement uses TRBV2 and TRBJ2-3, with D possibly matching TRBD2 (6 bases). The ends were cut back, 5 bases at V and 4 bases at J, with 25 bases in the middle. This CDR3 is built from 18 residues. Germline V gives CDR1 SNHLY, CDR2 FYNNEI. As DNA, the CDR3 is TGTGCCAGCAGTTTTAACGGTCTTGGGACTGGGCGCCCAGATACGCAGTATTTT. As protein: CASSFNGLGTGRPDTQYF.

This clonotype was seen a few times. The chain combines TRBV4-1 with TRBJ2-2; 9 nucleotides agree with TRBD2. J gave up 6 bases and V 0 bases, and 8 bases lay outside the gene matches. The CDR3 extends over 17 amino acids. Germline CDR1 and CDR2: MGHRA and YSYEKL. Here the CDR3 DNA reads TGCGCCAGCAGCCAAGATATAGCGGGAGTGCAGGCCGGGGAGCTGTTTTTT. Protein product: CASSQDIAGVQAGELFF.

This clonotype was counted between two and nine times. The rearrangement uses TRBV28 and TRBJ2-3, with TRBD2 matching 7 bases. Germline assignment: CDR1 MDHEN and CDR2 SYDVKM. There are 13 residues in the CDR3. V dropped 2 bases and J dropped 10; count of bases not matched to a gene: 6. The CDR3 nucleotides read TGTGCCAGCAGTTTACCCCGACTAGCCCCGCAGTATTTT. Translated: CASSLPRLAPQYF.

The genes are TRBV20-1 and TRBJ1-5, with TRBD1 as a possible D gene (5 bases). The CDR3 consists of 14 residues. V gave up 4 bases and J gave up 7 bases, with 17 bases separating them. The V gene's germline CDR1 is DFQATT and CDR2 SNEGSKA (reference sequence). The CDR3 here is CSAIHGAPGQPQHF. The CDR3 DNA reads TGCAGTGCTATCCACGGGGCCCCGGGACAGCCCCAGCATTTT.

The chain is built from TRBV6-5 and TRBJ2-1; D is unresolved. CDR3 size: 15 residues. V was cut by 2 bases and J by 0 bases, with 8 bases left in between. CDR1 is MNHEY, CDR2 SVGAGI, per germline. The CDR3 loop is CASSYPDSSYNEQFF. For the CDR3, the DNA is TGTGCCAGCAGTTACCCGGATAGCTCCTACAATGAGCAGTTCTTC.

V usage is TRBV20-1 and J usage is TRBJ1-5; weak D call: TRBD1 (5 bases). Germline CDR1 is DFQATT and CDR2 is SNEGSKA (reference sequence). The CDR3 loop spans 15 amino acids. The V gene lost 4 bases and the J gene lost 2 bases, with 15 bases spanning the gap. CDR3 bases: TGCAGTGCTATGCCCGCGGGACCGCGCAATCAGCCCCAGCATTTT. It translates to CSAMPAGPRNQPQHF.

Comments on this clonotype: This could be a read error, since a much larger clone is one nucleotide away. V and J are TRBV30 and TRBJ2-7, with D perhaps matching TRBD2 (6 bases). The CDR3 loop spans 13 amino acids. Trimming took 6 bases from V and 5 from J, leaving 17 bases between them. Germline V gene lookup returns CDR1 GTSNPN and CDR2 SVGIG (reference sequence). The CDR3 DNA follows: TGTGCCTGCAGAACTAGCTCGAAGAACGAGCAGTACTTC. Its translation is CACRTSSKNEQYF.

The chain links TRBV9 to TRBJ2-2; TRBD1 matches 10 bases. Trimming took 3 bases from V and 0 from J; bases not matched to a gene: 5. This CDR3 has 17 residues. CDR1 is SGDLS, CDR2 YYNGEE, per germline. CDR3 sequence (DNA): TGTGCCAGCAGCGACAATGGACAGGGGGCGAACACCGGGGAGCTGTTTTTT. This codes for CASSDNGQGANTGELFF.

The CDR3 loop reads CASSQAGVNTGELFF. CDR3 nucleotide sequence: TGCGCCAGCAGCCAAGCGGGAGTAAACACCGGGGAGCTGTTTTTT. The V and J genes are TRBV4-3 and TRBJ2-2, with D possibly being TRBD2 (6 bases). Trimming took off 1 base at V and 2 bases at J, with 8 bases between the two ends. This CDR3 comprises 15 residues. Germline CDR1 reads LGHNA; CDR2 reads YSLEER.

This clonotype was detected many times. V is TRBV11-2 and J is TRBJ2-3; 8 bases are a match to TRBD2. Germline CDR1 reads SGHAT; CDR2 reads FQNNGV. The CDR3 runs to 16 residues. The V segment lost 5 bases and the J segment 1 base; nucleotides outside the gene matches: 8. The CDR3 loop reads CASSPTSAGGTDTQYF. The CDR3 region has the DNA TGTGCCAGCAGCCCGACTAGCGCAGGAGGCACAGATACGCAGTATTTT.

As concerns this clonotype: A much bigger clone sits one base away, suggesting this may be a read error. The V call is TRBV28, the J call TRBJ1-2; D ambiguous. The germline V and J ends were trimmed by 8 bases and 0 bases, with 19 bases remaining between them. The CDR3 is 16 amino acids. CDR1 MDHEN and CDR2 SYDVKM come from the germline V gene. CDR3 nucleotides: TGTGCCAGCGGTCCGCTGAGGTTGATAACTAACTATGGCTACACCTTC. It encodes CASGPLRLITNYGYTF.

In its sample, this clonotype was seen many times. The genes are TRBV20-1 and TRBJ2-7; maybe TRBD2 (5 bases). CDR1 DFQATT and CDR2 SNEGSKA come from the germline V gene (reference sequence). There are 13 residues in the CDR3. The V gene lost 1 base and the J gene lost 3 bases, with 10 bases spanning the gap. The DNA of the CDR3 is TGCAGTGCTAGAGTACTCGGGAACTACGAGCAGTACTTC. Its translation is CSARVLGNYEQYF.

The chain has TRBV4-3 and TRBJ1-1; D might be TRBD1 (5 bases). The germline V gene has CDR1 LGHNA and CDR2 YSLEER. This CDR3 has 15 residues. The ends were cut back, 1 base at V and 3 bases at J, with 12 bases in the middle. The CDR3 here is CASSQVQGVDTEAFF. As DNA, the CDR3 is TGCGCCAGCAGCCAAGTTCAGGGTGTGGACACTGAAGCTTTCTTT.

This clonotype has at least ten counts. CDR3 bases: TGTGCCAGCAGACTATACTACGAGCAGTACTTC. As protein: CASRLYYEQYF. This chain joins TRBV11-2 and TRBJ2-7, with D hard to call. CDR1 is SGHAT, CDR2 FQNNGV, per germline. The V end lost 6 bases, the J end lost 3 bases, and 6 bases lay between the germline ends. The CDR3 loop spans 11 amino acids.

The V gene is TRBV14, the J gene TRBJ2-3, with 9 bases matching TRBD1. CDR1 and CDR2 (germline): SGHDN, FVKESK. The CDR3 has 20 residues. J lost 3 bases, V lost 0 bases, and 16 bases had no gene match. In DNA form, the CDR3 reads TGTGCCAGCAGCCAAGAGGAGGGACAGGGAGATTTTGGATTTACAGATACGCAGTATTTT. Translating it yields CASSQEEGQGDFGFTDTQYF.

The sample holds a few counts of this clonotype. The chain carries TRBV12-3 or TRBV12-4 and TRBJ1-5; D is undetermined. The CDR3 is 13 residues long. Trimming took off 5 bases at V and 6 bases at J, with 11 bases between the two ends. For the CDR3, the DNA is TGTGCCAGCAGTATCACGGGGTCTCAGCCCCAGCATTTT. Protein sequence: CASSITGSQPQHF.

This clonotype was seen at least ten times. The CDR3 loop reads CASSLGLAGGVYEQYF. The CDR3 region has the DNA TGTGCCAGCAGTTTGGGTCTAGCGGGAGGGGTCTACGAGCAGTACTTC. The chain uses TRBV12-3 or TRBV12-4 and TRBJ2-7; 12 bases are a match to TRBD2. The CDR3 has 16 amino acids. Trimming took 3 bases from V and 3 from J; bases not matched to a gene: 6.